What follows are 16 T cell receptor beta chains derived from one specimen sequenced in a study of human T cells and chemical hapten exposure. MiXCR, run by TCRdb on the RACE reads, gives a single entry per CDR3 protein. This repertoire shows some 91,000 distinct CDR3 sequences, 25% to 30% found once; its top ten account for 10% to 13%. Specified time point: patch test 3, about 24 weeks after DPC sensitization. Indicated treatment: therapeutic diphenylcyclopropenone sensitization with weekly scalp DPC. The material was whole blood, obtained in connection with sensitization to the hapten diphenylcyclopropenone (DPC). The source is a man aged 35 to 55 with alopecia areata. Some clones in this sample may be carry-over from other donors' samples.

The J gene is TRBJ2-7, the V gene TRBV28; D unclear. CDR3 size: 14 residues. V lost 2 bases and J lost 2, with 10 bases in between. Germline assignment: CDR1 MDHEN and CDR2 SYDVKM. CDR3 in DNA: TGTGCCAGCAGTTTAAATACCGTCCCCTACGAGCAGTACTTC. Its protein product is CASSLNTVPYEQYF.

V usage is TRBV10-3 and J usage is TRBJ2-1, with D unresolved. Germline V CDR1 and CDR2: ENHRY, SYGVKD. This CDR3 comprises 11 residues. V shed 11 bases and J shed 3 bases, with 8 bases lying between them. The CDR3 here is CAVGNYNEQFF. DNA for the CDR3: TGTGCCGTGGGGAACTACAATGAGCAGTTCTTC.

This clonotype has a handful of counts. The chain uses TRBV5-6 and TRBJ2-7; no firm D call. The CDR3 spans 13 residues. CDR1 is SGHDT and CDR2 is YYEEEE in the germline V gene. Trimming shortened V by 4 bases and J by 2 bases, and 10 bases separated the two germline ends. This CDR3 is CASSPMGTYEQYF. DNA for the CDR3: TGTGCCAGCAGCCCAATGGGGACCTACGAGCAGTACTTC.

This clonotype was found many times. The chain joins TRBV6-6 to TRBJ2-6; 9 nucleotides match TRBD2. The CDR3 runs 19 residues. The V gene's germline CDR1 is MNHNY and CDR2 SVGAGI (reference sequence). J gave up 0 bases and V 6 bases, and 12 bases lay outside the gene matches. CDR3 amino acids: CASREPGVAGVSGANVLTF. In nucleotides, the CDR3 is TGTGCCAGCAGGGAACCTGGGGTAGCGGGAGTCTCTGGGGCCAACGTCCTGACTTTC.

The chain links TRBV12-3 or TRBV12-4 to TRBJ1-6; the D is unclear. This CDR3 is 13 amino acids long. V was pared by 0 bases and J by 6 bases, with 3 bases between. As DNA, the CDR3 is TGTGCCAGCAGTTTAGCTGTTAATTCACCCCTCCACTTT. Its protein is CASSLAVNSPLHF.

The chain combines TRBV6-1 with TRBJ2-7, with 13 bases matching TRBD2. V shed 7 bases and J 5 bases; nucleotides not matched to a gene: 8. Germline CDR1 MNHNS, CDR2 SASEGT. The CDR3 loop spans 15 amino acids. This CDR3 is CASKGGLAGDHEQYF. CDR3 nucleotides: TGTGCCAGCAAAGGAGGACTAGCGGGAGACCACGAGCAGTACTTC.

This clonotype was detected only a few times. This chain connects TRBV7-2 to TRBJ2-1; perhaps TRBD1 as D (8 bases). V lost 5 bases and J 3 bases, leaving 14 bases between the germline ends. The germline gives CDR1 SGHTA, CDR2 FQGNSA. The CDR3 runs 15 residues. The CDR3 coding sequence is TGTGCCAGCAGCCTACAGGGGGGGTACTACAATGAGCAGTTCTTC. Translating gives CASSLQGGYYNEQFF.

This sequence joins TRBV20-1 and TRBJ2-3, with D possibly matching TRBD1 (7 bases). Trimming pared 0 bases from V and 3 bases from J, leaving 13 bases between. The germline gives CDR1 DFQATT, CDR2 SNEGSKA (reference sequence). This CDR3 is 15 amino acids long. This chain's CDR3 is CSARDPRGRTDTQYF. CDR3 in DNA: TGCAGTGCTAGAGATCCCAGGGGGAGGACAGATACGCAGTATTTT.

The sample holds many counts of this clonotype. CDR3 nucleotide sequence: TGCAGTGCTAGAACAGGGGGGACAGAGACTAATGAAAAACTGTTTTTT. Translation gives CSARTGGTETNEKLFF. This chain uses TRBV20-1 with TRBJ1-4, with 8 bases lining up with TRBD1. The germline V gene encodes CDR1 DFQATT and CDR2 SNEGSKA (reference sequence). V shed 2 bases and J 2 bases; nucleotides not matched to a gene: 7. CDR3 length: 16 residues.

This rearrangement joins TRBV29-1 to TRBJ2-1, with 10 bases identical to TRBD2. Germline CDR1 and CDR2: SQVTM and ANQGSEA. The CDR3 totals 14 residues. V gave up 6 bases and J gave up 5 bases; unmatched junction bases: 7. CDR3 sequence reads: CSVAPGLADNEQFF. In DNA, the CDR3 is TGCAGCGTCGCACCCGGACTAGCGGACAATGAGCAGTTCTTC.

This clonotype was counted only a few times. The chain has TRBV10-3 and TRBJ1-1; 8 bases are a match to TRBD1. The CDR3 loop spans 14 amino acids. Losses at the gene ends were 8 bases for V and 1 base for J; bases not matched to a gene: 6. Germline V gene data show CDR1 as ENHRY and CDR2 as SYGVKD. This chain's CDR3 is CAIQGASSNTEAFF. CDR3 sequence (DNA): TGTGCCATCCAGGGGGCTAGCTCGAACACTGAAGCTTTCTTT.

The CDR3 region is CASSQGTVYGYTF. CDR3 DNA sequence: TGTGCCAGCAGCCAGGGAACAGTCTATGGCTACACCTTC. The chain uses TRBV6-6 and TRBJ1-2, with D possibly matching TRBD1 (5 bases). V shed 6 bases and J shed 4 bases, with 12 bases lying between them. The germline CDR1 and CDR2 sequences are MNHNY and SVGAGI (reference sequence). This CDR3 region has 13 residues.

Only a few counts were recorded for this clonotype. The chain couples TRBV7-2 to TRBJ2-3; 9 bases map to TRBD2. In germline, CDR1 is SGHTA, CDR2 FQGNSA. V lost 5 bases to trimming and J lost 2 bases; unmatched junction nucleotides: 8. The CDR3 runs to 16 residues. The CDR3 DNA is TGTGCCAGCAGCGTTTACGCTAGCGGGATCACAGATACGCAGTATTTT. The encoded protein is CASSVYASGITDTQYF.

This clonotype occurred a few times. This chain links TRBV6-5 with TRBJ2-7; D is possibly TRBD1 (5 bases). The germline gives CDR1 MNHEY, CDR2 SVGAGI. This CDR3 comprises 13 residues. V lost 4 bases and J lost 6, with 13 bases in between. This chain's CDR3 is CASSFQGEAEQYF. DNA for the CDR3: TGTGCCAGCAGTTTCCAAGGGGAAGCCGAGCAGTACTTC.

The genes are TRBV11-1 and TRBJ2-1; 10 nucleotides align to TRBD2. Germline trimming cut 5 bases from V and 7 bases from J; bases unmatched to any gene: 5. Germline loops: CDR1 SGHAT, CDR2 FQDESV (reference sequence). The CDR3 contains 14 residues. The CDR3 protein is CASSRSGRVNEQFF. The CDR3 nucleotides are TGTGCCAGCAGCCGAAGCGGGAGGGTGAATGAGCAGTTCTTC.

The chain recombines TRBV12-3 or TRBV12-4 with TRBJ2-6; D remains unclear. Trimming pared 2 bases from V and 0 bases from J, leaving 8 bases between. The CDR3 is 16 residues long. The CDR3 bases are TGTGCCAGCAGTTTATGGGGAAGCTCTGGGGCCAACGTCCTGACTTTC. Its translation is CASSLWGSSGANVLTF.